The clone carrying this TCR beta chain turned up a few times. Its matching antigen is unknown. Some clones are missing from TCRdb's copy, which holds only in-frame ones; the method was immunoSEQ multiplex PCR. This sample has about 280,000 clones, with approximately 87% found just once. V was pared by 4 bases and J by 7 bases, with 11 bases between. The CDR3 has 13 residues. Germline loops: CDR1 MGHDK, CDR2 SYGVNS. These data originate in a study of cytomegalovirus exposure and HLA in healthy donors. Separate from the approximately 600-subject first cohort was the approximately 110-subject validation cohort, to which the donors belonged. Findings and limits, study-wide: Most TCR sequences were rare, but some public TCRs occurred in many donors. A few chains linked to CMV were shown in vitro to be specific for CMV antigens. Listed as cytomegalovirus-associated were more than 150 TCR beta chains.

The chain combines TRBV25-1 with TRBJ1-5; D gene uncertain. The source material was PBMCs. This sequence originates from a woman between 18 and 29 years old in good health and CMV-seronegative. The CDR3 DNA follows: TGTGCCAGCAGTGTAGGAGGGAGGCAGCCCCAGCATTTT. Translated, it gives CASSVGGRQPQHF.